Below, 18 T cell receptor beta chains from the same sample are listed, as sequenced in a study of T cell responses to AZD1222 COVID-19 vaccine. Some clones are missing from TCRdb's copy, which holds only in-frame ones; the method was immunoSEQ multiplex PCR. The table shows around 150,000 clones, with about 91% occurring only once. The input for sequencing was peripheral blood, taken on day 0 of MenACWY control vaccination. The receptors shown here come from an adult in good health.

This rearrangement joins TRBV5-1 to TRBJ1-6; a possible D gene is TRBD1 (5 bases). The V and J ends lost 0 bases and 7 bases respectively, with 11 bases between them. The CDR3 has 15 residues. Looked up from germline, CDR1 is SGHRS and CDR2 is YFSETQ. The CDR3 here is CASSLGQTLNSPLHF. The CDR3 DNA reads TGCGCCAGCAGCTTGGGACAGACCCTAAATTCACCCCTCCACTTT.

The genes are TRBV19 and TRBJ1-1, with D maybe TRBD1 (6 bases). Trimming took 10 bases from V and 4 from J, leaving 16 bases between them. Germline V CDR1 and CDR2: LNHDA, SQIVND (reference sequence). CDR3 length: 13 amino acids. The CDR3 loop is CATATGFATEAFF. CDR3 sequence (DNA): TGTGCCACTGCGACAGGTTTTGCCACTGAAGCTTTCTTT. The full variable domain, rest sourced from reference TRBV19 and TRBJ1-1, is DGGITQSPKYLFRKEGQNVTLSCEQNLNHDAMYWYRQDPGQGLRLIYYSQIVNDFQKGDIAEGYSVSREKKESFPLTVTSAQKNPTAFYLCATATGFATEAFFGQGTRLTVV.

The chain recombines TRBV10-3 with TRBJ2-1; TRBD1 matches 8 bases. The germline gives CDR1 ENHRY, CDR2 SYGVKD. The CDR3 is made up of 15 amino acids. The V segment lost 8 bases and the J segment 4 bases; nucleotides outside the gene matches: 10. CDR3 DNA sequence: TGTGCCATCCAGAAGGGACAGGCCCAGTACAATGAGCAGTTCTTC. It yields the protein CAIQKGQAQYNEQFF.

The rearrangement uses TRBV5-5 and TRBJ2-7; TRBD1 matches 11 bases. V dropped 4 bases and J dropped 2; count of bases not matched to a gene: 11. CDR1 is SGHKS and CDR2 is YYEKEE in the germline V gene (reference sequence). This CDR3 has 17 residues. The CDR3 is CASSPSRLDRGPYEQYF. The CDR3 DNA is TGTGCCAGCAGCCCCAGCCGGTTGGACAGGGGGCCCTACGAGCAGTACTTC.

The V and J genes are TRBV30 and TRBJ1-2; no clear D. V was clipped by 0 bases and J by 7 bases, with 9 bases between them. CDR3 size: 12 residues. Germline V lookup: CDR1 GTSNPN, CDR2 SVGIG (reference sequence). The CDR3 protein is CAWSVHPGGYTF. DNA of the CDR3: TGTGCCTGGAGTGTACACCCCGGTGGCTACACCTTC.

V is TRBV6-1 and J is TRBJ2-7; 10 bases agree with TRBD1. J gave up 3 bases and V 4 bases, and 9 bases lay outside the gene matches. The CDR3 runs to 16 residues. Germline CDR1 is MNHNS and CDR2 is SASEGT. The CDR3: CASSGQFRTGGYEQYF. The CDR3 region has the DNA TGTGCCAGCAGTGGCCAATTTAGGACAGGGGGCTACGAGCAGTACTTC.

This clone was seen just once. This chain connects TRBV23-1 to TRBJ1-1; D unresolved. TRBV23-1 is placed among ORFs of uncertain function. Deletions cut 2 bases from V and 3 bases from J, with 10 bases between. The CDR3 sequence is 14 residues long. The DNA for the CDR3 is TGCGCCAGCAGTCAAGTAAGGTCGGACACTGAAGCTTTCTTT. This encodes CASSQVRSDTEAFF.

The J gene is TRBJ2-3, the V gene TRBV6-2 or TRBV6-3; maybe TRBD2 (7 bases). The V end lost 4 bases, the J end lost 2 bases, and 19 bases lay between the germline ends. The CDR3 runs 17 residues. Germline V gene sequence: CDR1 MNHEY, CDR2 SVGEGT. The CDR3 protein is CASSLPHWGGATDTQYF. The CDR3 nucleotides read TGTGCCAGCAGTTTGCCCCACTGGGGGGGGGCCACAGATACGCAGTATTTT.

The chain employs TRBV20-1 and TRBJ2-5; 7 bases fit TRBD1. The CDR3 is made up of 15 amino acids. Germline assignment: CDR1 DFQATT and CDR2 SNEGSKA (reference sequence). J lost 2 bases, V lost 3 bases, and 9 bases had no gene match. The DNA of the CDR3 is TGCAGTGCTAGTAAGAGGGGGCTCGGGCAAGAGACCCAGTACTTC. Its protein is CSASKRGLGQETQYF.

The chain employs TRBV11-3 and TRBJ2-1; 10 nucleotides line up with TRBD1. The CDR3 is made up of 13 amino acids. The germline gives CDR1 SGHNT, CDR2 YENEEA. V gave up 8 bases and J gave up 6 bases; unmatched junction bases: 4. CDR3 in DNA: TGTGCCAGCGGGACAGGGGTCGGCAATGAGCAGTTCTTC. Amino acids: CASGTGVGNEQFF.

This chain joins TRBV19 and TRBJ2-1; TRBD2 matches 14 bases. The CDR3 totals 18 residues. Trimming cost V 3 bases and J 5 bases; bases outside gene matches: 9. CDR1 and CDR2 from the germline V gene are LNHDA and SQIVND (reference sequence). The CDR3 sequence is CASSMSVGLAGVDNEQFF. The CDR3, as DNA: TGTGCCAGTAGTATGTCAGTGGGACTAGCGGGAGTAGACAATGAGCAGTTCTTC. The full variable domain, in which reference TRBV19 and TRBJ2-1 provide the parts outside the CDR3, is DGGITQSPKYLFRKEGQNVTLSCEQNLNHDAMYWYRQDPGQGLRLIYYSQIVNDFQKGDIAEGYSVSREKKESFPLTVTSAQKNPTAFYLCASSMSVGLAGVDNEQFFGPGTRLTVL.

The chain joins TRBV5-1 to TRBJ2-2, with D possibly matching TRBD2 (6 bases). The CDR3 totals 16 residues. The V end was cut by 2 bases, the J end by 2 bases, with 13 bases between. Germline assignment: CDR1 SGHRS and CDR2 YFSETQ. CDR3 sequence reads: CASSFPGGRNTGELFF. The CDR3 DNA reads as TGCGCCAGCAGCTTCCCCGGGGGACGAAACACCGGGGAGCTGTTTTTT.

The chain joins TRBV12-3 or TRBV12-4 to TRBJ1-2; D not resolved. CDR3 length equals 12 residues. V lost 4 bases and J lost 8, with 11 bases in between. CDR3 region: CASSSHESGYTF. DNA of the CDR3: TGTGCCAGCAGTTCCCACGAGTCCGGCTACACCTTC.

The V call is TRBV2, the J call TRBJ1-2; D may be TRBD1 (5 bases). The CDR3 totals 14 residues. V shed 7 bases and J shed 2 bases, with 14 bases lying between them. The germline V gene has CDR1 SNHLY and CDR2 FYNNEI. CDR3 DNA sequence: TGTGCCAGCAAGACGAGGGGAGAGAACTATGGCTACACCTTC. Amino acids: CASKTRGENYGYTF.

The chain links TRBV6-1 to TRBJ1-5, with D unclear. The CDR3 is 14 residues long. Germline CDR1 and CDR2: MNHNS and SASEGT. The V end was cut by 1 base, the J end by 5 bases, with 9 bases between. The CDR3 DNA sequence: TGTGCCAGCAGTGAAGGGACGGACTATCAGCCCCAGCATTTT. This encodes CASSEGTDYQPQHF.

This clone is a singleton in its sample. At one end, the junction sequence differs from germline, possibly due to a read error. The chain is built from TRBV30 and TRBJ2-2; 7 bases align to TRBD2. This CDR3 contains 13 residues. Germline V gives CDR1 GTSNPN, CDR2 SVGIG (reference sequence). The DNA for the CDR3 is TGTGCCGGGAGGGCCGGGAACACCGGGGAGCTGTTTTTT. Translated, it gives CAGRAGNTGELFF.

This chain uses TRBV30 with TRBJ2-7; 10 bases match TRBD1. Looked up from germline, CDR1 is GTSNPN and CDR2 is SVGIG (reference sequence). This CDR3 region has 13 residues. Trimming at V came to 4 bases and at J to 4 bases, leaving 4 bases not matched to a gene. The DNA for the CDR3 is TGTGCCTGGAAGGGGGACAGGGGATACGAGCAGTACTTC. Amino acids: CAWKGDRGYEQYF.

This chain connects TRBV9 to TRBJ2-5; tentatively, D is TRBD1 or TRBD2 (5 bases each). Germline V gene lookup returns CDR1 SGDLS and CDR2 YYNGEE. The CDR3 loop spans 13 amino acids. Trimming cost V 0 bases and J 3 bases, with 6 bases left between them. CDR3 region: CASSVGGEETQYF. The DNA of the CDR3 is TGTGCCAGCAGCGTAGGAGGGGAAGAGACCCAGTACTTC.